Many counts were recorded for the clone carrying this T cell receptor beta chain. TCRdb processed the 5' RACE reads anew with MiXCR; each CDR3 protein has one entry. This table has about 61,000 distinct CDR3 sequences, around 12% appearing once. The entry originates in a study of early T cells in non-severe SARS-CoV-2 infection. This CDR3 is 17 amino acids long. V trimming: 3 bases; J trimming: 1 base; junction bases outside the gene matches: 7. Looked up from germline, CDR1 is SGHRS and CDR2 is YFSETQ. This clonotype originated in an adult who was a healthcare worker with PCR-confirmed SARS-CoV-2 infection or an uninfected control (not recorded which). The donor label of this sample is uncertain. The gene calls are TRBV5-1 and TRBJ2-5; 12 bases are a match to TRBD1. Sequencing used whole blood, obtained at baseline. This chain's CDR3 is CASSWGQGARVQETQYF. In DNA form, the CDR3 reads TGCGCCAGCAGCTGGGGACAGGGGGCGCGAGTCCAAGAGACCCAGTACTTC.